This T cell receptor (beta chain) was captured by sequencing in a study of T cells after yellow fever vaccination. Study overall: Fractions of limited cellularity were prepared by means of SMART-Seq v4 Ultra Low Input.

Between the trimmed V and J ends, which lost 6 bases and 1 base, there was a span of 15 bases. This CDR3 spans 14 amino acids. CDR1 is SQVTM and CDR2 is ANQGSEA in the germline V gene. TCRdb re-derived calls from the 5' RACE reads in MiXCR, one entry per CDR3 protein. In the table there are about 300,000 distinct CDR3 sequences, 7.5% to 9.5% of which are singletons. In the case of this clonotype: What it binds is unknown.

Study-level findings and limits: Compared with primary, the secondary response was weaker and peaked at day 5, not 15. Any FACS-sorted repertoire could hold abundant clonotypes that contaminate it from the bulk population. Reappearance after the booster was seen for most primary-vaccination clones, at 96% CD4 and 70% to 90% CD8.

The V and J genes are TRBV29-1 and TRBJ2-5, with D possibly being TRBD2 (6 bases). The sequenced sample was CD4+ T cells sorted from PBMCs, obtained 5 days after the yellow fever booster vaccination. The TCR was taken from a man between 18 and 29 years old who received the YFV17D yellow fever vaccine. The CDR3 protein is CSVGLVGGQETQYF. CDR3 sequence (DNA): TGCAGCGTAGGCTTGGTGGGAGGCCAAGAGACCCAGTACTTC.